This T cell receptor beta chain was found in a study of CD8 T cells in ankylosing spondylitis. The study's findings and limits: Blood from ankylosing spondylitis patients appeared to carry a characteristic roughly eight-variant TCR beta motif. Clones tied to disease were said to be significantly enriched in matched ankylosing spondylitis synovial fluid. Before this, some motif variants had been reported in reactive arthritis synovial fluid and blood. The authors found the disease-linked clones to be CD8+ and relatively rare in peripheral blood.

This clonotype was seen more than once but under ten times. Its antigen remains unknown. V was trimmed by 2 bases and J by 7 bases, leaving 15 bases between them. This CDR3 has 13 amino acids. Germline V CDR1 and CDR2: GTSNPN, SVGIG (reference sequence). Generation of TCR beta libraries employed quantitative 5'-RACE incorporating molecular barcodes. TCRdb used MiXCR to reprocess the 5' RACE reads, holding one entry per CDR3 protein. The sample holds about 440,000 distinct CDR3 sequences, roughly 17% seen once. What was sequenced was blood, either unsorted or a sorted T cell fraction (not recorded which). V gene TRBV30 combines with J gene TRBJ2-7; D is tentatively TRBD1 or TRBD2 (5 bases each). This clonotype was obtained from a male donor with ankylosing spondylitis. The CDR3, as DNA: TGTGCCTGGAGTCCCGGGGCGCCGGGGGAGCAGTACTTC. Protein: CAWSPGAPGEQYF.